The rows below give T cell receptor beta chains drawn from one sample of a study of cytomegalovirus exposure and HLA in healthy donors. Here immunoSEQ multiplex PCR was the method, and the copy in TCRdb shows in-frame clones only, minus some. This sample carries 160,000 or so clones, around 84% of them seen once, and the ten largest clones take more than 1.5%. Material: PBMCs. The source of these receptors is a man between 18 and 35 years old in good health and CMV-seronegative. The CDR3 runs from the conserved cysteine through the conserved F or W. Fields, in order: V gene, J gene, CDR3 protein.

v_call: TRBV15; j_call: TRBJ1-6; cdr3_aa: CATSRERGSPLHF
v_call: TRBV11-1; j_call: TRBJ2-3; cdr3_aa: CASSSGLRTDTQYF
v_call: TRBV6-1; j_call: TRBJ2-2; cdr3_aa: CASSPGIDTGELFF
v_call: TRBV7-2; j_call: TRBJ2-7; cdr3_aa: CASSLSTRSSYEQYF
v_call: TRBV29-1; j_call: TRBJ2-7; cdr3_aa: CSVEASRPYEQYF
v_call: TRBV6-5; j_call: TRBJ2-7; cdr3_aa: CASSYGQQVPYEQYF
v_call: TRBV7-6; j_call: TRBJ1-1; cdr3_aa: CASSLTENTEAFF
v_call: TRBV9; j_call: TRBJ2-1; cdr3_aa: CASGRDKDNEQFF
v_call: TRBV2; j_call: TRBJ2-5; cdr3_aa: CASSAASGGQETQYF
v_call: TRBV7-9; j_call: TRBJ2-7; cdr3_aa: CASSGRDRTYEQYF
v_call: TRBV18; j_call: TRBJ2-1; cdr3_aa: CASSPLVMTGVYNEQFF
v_call: TRBV28; j_call: TRBJ2-7; cdr3_aa: CASSPTSGIGYEQYF
v_call: TRBV5-4; j_call: TRBJ2-5; cdr3_aa: CASSLSLQETQYF
v_call: TRBV28; j_call: TRBJ1-1; cdr3_aa: CASSLYSPGRRTEAFF
v_call: TRBV28; j_call: TRBJ1-4; cdr3_aa: CASIGRGKEKLFF
v_call: TRBV7-2; j_call: TRBJ2-7; cdr3_aa: CASSSWTSGLTYEQYF
v_call: TRBV5-4; j_call: TRBJ1-3; cdr3_aa: CASSVDRGGNTIYF
v_call: TRBV5-5; j_call: TRBJ1-1; cdr3_aa: CASILQGTESEAFF
v_call: TRBV28; j_call: -; cdr3_aa: CASSLGAAGSYEQYF
v_call: TRBV5-1; j_call: TRBJ2-2; cdr3_aa: CASSLEAGKNTGELFF
v_call: TRBV5-1; j_call: TRBJ2-5; cdr3_aa: CASSSGQGVYQETQYF
v_call: TRBV5-1; j_call: TRBJ2-2; cdr3_aa: CASSSDRWDTGELFF
v_call: TRBV4-1; j_call: TRBJ2-1; cdr3_aa: CASSQVGSYDWGGDEQFF
v_call: TRBV11-3; j_call: TRBJ2-5; cdr3_aa: CASSLEQGTQYF
v_call: TRBV29-1; j_call: TRBJ2-7; cdr3_aa: CSVATDNPNYEQYF
v_call: TRBV7-9; j_call: TRBJ2-3; cdr3_aa: CASSLGLSGGSTDTQYF
v_call: TRBV5-6; j_call: TRBJ1-5; cdr3_aa: CASSSTRGVQPQHF
v_call: TRBV7-2; j_call: TRBJ2-7; cdr3_aa: CASRLGLAGTYEQYF
v_call: TRBV5-1; j_call: TRBJ1-2; cdr3_aa: CASSVDRNYGYTF
v_call: TRBV7-9; j_call: TRBJ2-7; cdr3_aa: CASSLSGYEQYF
v_call: TRBV11-1; j_call: TRBJ1-6; cdr3_aa: CASSLSRQGLNSPLHF
v_call: TRBV9; j_call: TRBJ2-7; cdr3_aa: CASSVLGSGYEQYF
v_call: TRBV7-2; j_call: TRBJ2-2; cdr3_aa: CASSLAGGLGELFF
v_call: TRBV4-1; j_call: TRBJ2-4; cdr3_aa: CASSQERTSALSKNIQYF
v_call: TRBV18; j_call: TRBJ1-1; cdr3_aa: CASSPRTGFTRDTEAFF
v_call: TRBV9; j_call: TRBJ1-2; cdr3_aa: CASSPGGDGYGYTF
v_call: TRBV5-1; j_call: TRBJ2-7; cdr3_aa: CASSLSGEAYEQYF
v_call: TRBV28; j_call: -; cdr3_aa: CASSLGRETSYEQYF
v_call: TRBV2; j_call: TRBJ2-2; cdr3_aa: CAIGGEVPTGELFF
v_call: TRBV28; j_call: TRBJ1-1; cdr3_aa: CASSPPGTGVSGTEAFF
v_call: TRBV19; j_call: TRBJ2-1; cdr3_aa: CASSPSGGPLSSYNEQFF
v_call: TRBV7-2; j_call: TRBJ2-6; cdr3_aa: CASSFAFGTGGAGANVLTF